The TCR beta chain under discussion was sequenced for a study of cytomegalovirus exposure and HLA in healthy donors. Findings and limits, study-wide: A later analysis found most CMV-associated TCR beta chains apparently HLA-restricted. When presence/absence was analysed, sequencing depth was taken to be roughly uniform across donors. TCR beta chain V- and J-gene trimming was linked, in a later analysis, to a missense variant in DCLRE1C.

The table lists this clone with a count of one. The antigen remains undetermined. CDR1 is SGHNT, CDR2 YYREEE, per germline (reference sequence). The CDR3 consists of 14 residues. With V trimmed by 5 bases and J by 9 bases, 5 bases remained unmatched. Amplification used 60 Vbeta primers and 13 Jbeta primers. Generated by immunoSEQ multiplex PCR, the TCRdb table keeps only in-frame clones and is missing some. The top ten hold around 0.25% of the sample, which has 150,000 to 200,000 clones, over 75% seen once. J is TRBJ2-1 and V is TRBV5-4; 13 bases map to TRBD2. The sequenced sample was PBMCs. This sequence originates from a girl in the first two years of life in good health and CMV-seronegative. CDR3 DNA sequence: TGTGCCAGCAGTCAAGGACTAGCGGGGGTTGAGCAGTTCTTC. Translated, it gives CASSQGLAGVEQFF.